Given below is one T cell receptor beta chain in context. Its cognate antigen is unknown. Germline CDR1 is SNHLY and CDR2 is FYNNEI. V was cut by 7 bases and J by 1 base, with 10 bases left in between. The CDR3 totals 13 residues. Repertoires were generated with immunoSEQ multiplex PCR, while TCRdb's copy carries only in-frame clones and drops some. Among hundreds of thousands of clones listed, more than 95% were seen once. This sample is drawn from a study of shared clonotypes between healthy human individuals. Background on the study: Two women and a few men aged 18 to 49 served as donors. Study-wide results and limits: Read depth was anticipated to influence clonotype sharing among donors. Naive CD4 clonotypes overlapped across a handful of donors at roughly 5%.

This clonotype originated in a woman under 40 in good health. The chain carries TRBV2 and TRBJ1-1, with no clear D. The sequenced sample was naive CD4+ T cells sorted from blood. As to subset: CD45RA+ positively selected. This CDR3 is CASILTKNTEAFF. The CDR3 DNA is TGTGCCAGCATTTTGACGAAGAACACTGAAGCTTTCTTT.